The 6 T cell receptor beta chains below were found in one sample sequenced in a study of early T cells in non-severe SARS-CoV-2 infection. A single record per CDR3 protein comes from TCRdb applying MiXCR to the 5' RACE reads. Of around 40,000 distinct CDR3 sequences listed, 11% are singletons. Sequencing input: whole blood. The origin of the receptors is an adult who was a healthcare worker with PCR-confirmed SARS-CoV-2 infection or an uninfected control (not recorded which).

This clonotype turned up a few times. The CDR3 spells CASSYMDTIYF. The CDR3 DNA follows: TGTGCCAGCAGTTACATGGACACCATATATTTT. The genes are TRBV6-5 and TRBJ1-3, with D hard to call. The CDR3 spans 11 residues. Germline CDR1 is MNHEY and CDR2 is SVGAGI. Between the trimmed V and J ends, which lost 2 bases and 8 bases, there was a span of 4 bases.

This clonotype was counted ten times or more. The J gene is TRBJ1-4, the V gene TRBV4-3, with 8 positions matching TRBD1. The CDR3 runs to 16 residues. V was pared by 0 bases and J by 7 bases, with 7 bases of the junction left unmatched. The germline V gene has CDR1 LGHNA and CDR2 YSLEER. The CDR3 loop is CASSQEGTGVGEKLFF. The CDR3 DNA sequence: TGCGCCAGCAGCCAAGAGGGGACAGGCGTCGGTGAAAAACTGTTTTTT.

This clonotype was picked up a small number of times. The V and J genes are TRBV7-2 and TRBJ1-5; D remains ambiguous. Looked up from germline, CDR1 is SGHTA and CDR2 is FQGNSA. V was cut by 1 base and J by 2 bases, with 9 bases left in between. CDR3 size: 15 residues. CDR3 DNA: TGTGCCAGCAGCTTAGAATCGATGGGCAATCAGCCCCAGCATTTT. It translates to CASSLESMGNQPQHF.

This clonotype was recorded a few times. This sequence joins TRBV2 and TRBJ2-1; D perhaps matches TRBD2 (7 bases). Looked up from germline, CDR1 is SNHLY and CDR2 is FYNNEI. V lost 4 bases, J lost 1 base, and 11 bases lay in between. CDR3 length equals 15 residues. Written as DNA, the CDR3 is TGTGCCAGCAGTGTAAGGGGGGGATCCTACAATGAGCAGTTCTTC. Its translation is CASSVRGGSYNEQFF.

This clonotype has ten or more counts. This chain links TRBV27 with TRBJ1-2, with D possibly being TRBD1 (6 bases). V was trimmed by 7 bases and J by 2 bases, leaving 17 bases between them. The CDR3 has 15 residues. Germline values: CDR1 MNHEY, CDR2 SMNVEV (reference sequence). The CDR3 coding sequence is TGTGCCAGCACCAAATCCCTAACAGGGAACTATGGCTACACCTTC. This codes for CASTKSLTGNYGYTF.

The chain links TRBV6-5 to TRBJ2-5, with TRBD1 matching 7 bases. This CDR3 is 14 amino acids long. Looked up from germline, CDR1 is MNHEY and CDR2 is SVGAGI. Trimming took 0 bases from V and 5 from J; bases not matched to a gene: 3. As DNA, the CDR3 is TGTGCCAGCAGTTACTCGACAGGGCTGGAGACCCAGTACTTC. It encodes CASSYSTGLETQYF.